This T cell receptor beta chain was recorded in a study of metastatic and nonmetastatic thyroid tumors. Overall study: Peripheral blood and tumor or nodule samples from malignant and benign thyroid patients were compared.

Methods used by the authors: A classifier for distant metastasis in papillary thyroid cancer was constructed using CDR3 differences observed across clinicopathological groups. TCRdb reprocessed the PCR reads via MiXCR. What appears here as the V and J calls and clone size reflects TCRdb's work, not the paper's. Of about 33,000 clones detected, 15% to 20% appear once; the ten largest clones hold 9.5% to 15%. This clone has ten or more counts. Its antigen is undetermined. The study's findings and limits: Within blood and tumor, benign nodules reportedly had significantly lower TCR beta diversity than malignant thyroid tumors did.

Looked up from germline, CDR1 is LGHDT and CDR2 is YNNKEL (reference sequence). The CDR3 sequence is 11 residues long. V shed 1 base and J shed 5 bases, with 1 base lying between them. The entire patient cohort was treatment-naive prior to thyroid surgery. J is TRBJ2-3 and V is TRBV3-1; D is ambiguous. The source of this sequence is a male donor with papillary thyroid cancer or a benign thyroid nodule (not recorded which). Some clones in this sample may be carry-over from other donors' samples. Sequencing was performed on blood. CDR3 DNA sequence: TGTGCCAGCAGCCAAGGAGATACGCAGTATTTT. The encoded protein is CASSQGDTQYF.